The source of this T cell receptor beta chain is a study of blood T cell repertoires in COVID-19. Study details: Whether acute or convalescent, the COVID-19 samples came from the United States, Italy and Spain. In each case, the material was cDNA or gDNA derived from T cells, B-cell-depleted T cells, or PBMCs.

The authors' processing: Amplification of reference gene primers was used by the study to estimate nucleated cell counts. Only in-frame clones appear in the TCRdb table, and some are missing; sequencing was by immunoSEQ multiplex PCR. For V, J and clone size, that table is used; D and trimming come from the DNA. The profile covers about 210,000 clones, with about 91% appearing a single time and about 1.3% taken by the ten largest. The CDR3 consists of 13 residues. V was pared by 3 bases and J by 4 bases, with 7 bases between. The germline CDR1 and CDR2 sequences are SEHNR and FQNEAQ (reference sequence).

Sequencing used peripheral blood. The V gene is TRBV7-9, the J gene TRBJ1-3; no firm D call. The TCR originated in a man younger than 45 with acute or convalescent COVID-19. CDR3: CASSLTTGNTIYF. CDR3 nucleotides: TGTGCCAGCAGCTTGACGACAGGAAACACCATATATTTT.